This T cell receptor (beta chain) was sequenced during a study of graft-versus-host responses after intestinal transplantation. Overall study context: Each recipient received a multivisceral, liver-intestinal, or isolated intestinal graft.

Trimming pared 5 bases from V and 6 bases from J, leaving 10 bases between. The germline CDR1 and CDR2 sequences are GTSNPN and SVGIG (reference sequence). The CDR3 sequence is 11 residues long. Study-wide points: Elevated graft-versus-host to host-versus-graft clonal ratios in allografts were recorded for patients with graft-donor T cell macrochimerism. Early post-transplant HvG declines were associated with peak circulating GvH clone levels.

Comment on this clone: No antigen is known for it.

Using immunoSEQ multiplex PCR, the repertoire was profiled, and TCRdb retains in-frame clones only, with some absent. The data show about 99,000 clones, 93% seen once. The sequence came from a human donor who received an intestinal transplant. The chain combines TRBV30 with TRBJ1-2; no clear D. The sequences come from unstimulated CD8+ T cells sorted from spleen or lymph node cells, collected before intestinal transplant. The CDR3 DNA reads TGTGCCTGGGGGGTGGGGAATGGCTACACCTTC. It translates to CAWGVGNGYTF.